This entry lists 12 T cell receptor beta chains sequenced from one sample in a study of T cells after yellow fever vaccination. One entry per CDR3 protein, called by TCRdb with MiXCR from the 5' RACE reads. The sample includes approximately 170,000 distinct CDR3 sequences, 11% of them seen just once. The sample in question was CD8+ T cells sorted from PBMCs, obtained 15 days after the yellow fever booster vaccination. Receptors originate from a man aged 18 to 30 who received the YFV17D yellow fever vaccine.

This clonotype has more than one count but fewer than ten. The chain recombines TRBV7-9 with TRBJ1-4; a possible D gene is TRBD1 (5 bases). Germline V gene lookup returns CDR1 SEHNR and CDR2 FQNEAQ (reference sequence). The V gene lost 3 bases and the J gene lost 5 bases, with 19 bases spanning the gap. This CDR3 has 17 residues. The CDR3 DNA reads as TGTGCCAGCAGCTTCAGTGGGGACGGCGCGAGCAATGAAAAACTGTTTTTT. This translates into CASSFSGDGASNEKLFF.

The chain links TRBV12-3 or TRBV12-4 to TRBJ1-1; D gene uncertain. V shed 7 bases and J shed 3 bases, with 6 bases lying between them. The CDR3 spans 11 residues. The CDR3 sequence: CASTWDTEAFF. In DNA, the CDR3 is TGTGCCAGCACCTGGGACACTGAAGCTTTCTTT.

This clonotype was seen many times. The V gene is TRBV15, the J gene TRBJ2-3; D gene uncertain. V was clipped by 3 bases and J by 4 bases, with 14 bases between them. There are 15 residues in the CDR3. Germline V CDR1 and CDR2: LNHNV, YYDKDF (reference sequence). As DNA, the CDR3 is TGTGCCACCAGCAGTCGAGTTAGCACCGCAGATACGCAGTATTTT. As protein: CATSSRVSTADTQYF.

This clonotype was seen a handful of times. V is TRBV4-1 and J is TRBJ1-1; TRBD1 matches at 7 bases. CDR3 length: 13 residues. In germline, CDR1 is MGHRA, CDR2 YSYEKL. The V and J ends lost 4 bases and 4 bases, in that order; junction bases with no gene match: 3. The CDR3 DNA reads as TGCGCCAGCAGCCGACAGGGACCCACTGAAGCTTTCTTT. Residues: CASSRQGPTEAFF.

The rearrangement uses TRBV2 and TRBJ2-3; 8 nucleotides line up with TRBD2. The CDR3 spans 16 residues. Germline CDR1 is SNHLY and CDR2 is FYNNEI. J was trimmed by 5 bases and V by 5 bases; bases with no gene match: 12. This CDR3 reads CASSSPRGGAKDTQYF. The CDR3 coding sequence is TGTGCCAGCAGTTCCCCCCGGGGGGGAGCAAAAGATACGCAGTATTTT.

The rearrangement joins TRBV7-9 to TRBJ2-7, with 8 bases matching TRBD2. From germline, CDR1 is SEHNR and CDR2 FQNEAQ (reference sequence). V shed 5 bases and J 4 bases; nucleotides not matched to a gene: 7. The CDR3 runs 14 residues. CDR3 loop: CASSRGGGSYEQYF. DNA for the CDR3: TGTGCCAGCAGCCGCGGCGGGGGGTCATACGAGCAGTACTTC.

This clonotype was found many times. The chain joins TRBV5-1 to TRBJ2-7, with no clear D. Between the trimmed V and J ends, which lost 0 bases and 0 bases, there was a span of 13 bases. The CDR3 totals 16 residues. CDR1 and CDR2 (germline): SGHRS, YFSETQ. The CDR3: CASSLADRPHSYEQYF. The CDR3 DNA is TGCGCCAGCAGCTTGGCAGATCGCCCCCACTCCTACGAGCAGTACTTC.

This clonotype was seen at least ten times. The rearrangement uses TRBV10-3 and TRBJ2-3, with unresolved D. The CDR3 sequence is 16 residues long. CDR1 is ENHRY, CDR2 SYGVKD, per germline. Deletions cut 6 bases from V and 0 bases from J, with 16 bases between. The CDR3 nucleotides are TGTGCCATCAGGGGTGGGCAGTCTCCTAGCACAGATACGCAGTATTTT. Its protein is CAIRGGQSPSTDTQYF.

This clonotype was detected only a few times. CDR3 coding DNA: TGTGCCAGCAGCTTAGAGACAGGACCCGAGCAGTACTTC. Its protein product is CASSLETGPEQYF. V gene TRBV11-1 combines with J gene TRBJ2-7; a weak D match, TRBD1 (6 bases). Germline CDR1 and CDR2: SGHAT and FQDESV (reference sequence). The V and J ends lost 1 base and 6 bases respectively, with 10 bases between them. The CDR3 is 13 amino acids.

This clonotype was observed a few times. The J gene is TRBJ1-5, the V gene TRBV6-6; 8 nucleotides match TRBD1. In germline, CDR1 is MNHNY, CDR2 SVGAGI (reference sequence). The V gene end was trimmed by 5 bases and the J gene end by 6 bases; junction bases not matched to a gene: 6. This CDR3 region has 14 residues. The CDR3 here is CASSATGGFQPQHF. As DNA, the CDR3 is TGTGCCAGCAGTGCTACAGGGGGATTTCAGCCCCAGCATTTT.

The V gene is TRBV3-1, the J gene TRBJ2-1; 8 positions match TRBD2. In germline, CDR1 is LGHDT, CDR2 YNNKEL (reference sequence). CDR3 length equals 15 residues. Trimming removed 8 bases from V and 6 bases from J; junction bases left unmatched: 12. CDR3 sequence reads: CASAVKSGGGNEQFF. The DNA of the CDR3 is TGTGCCAGCGCCGTTAAAAGCGGGGGTGGCAATGAGCAGTTCTTC.

This clonotype was recorded at least ten times. The chain is built from TRBV9 and TRBJ2-5; D is perhaps TRBD2 (5 bases). This CDR3 contains 14 residues. CDR1 is SGDLS, CDR2 YYNGEE, per germline. The V end lost 5 bases, the J end lost 2 bases, and 13 bases lay between the germline ends. CDR3 nucleotide sequence: TGTGCCAGCAGTGAAACCGGGGTTCAAGAGACCCAGTACTTC. Amino acid sequence: CASSETGVQETQYF.